Below, one TCR beta chain is given with its context. The antigen is unknown. This may stem from a read error, because a much larger clone lies one nucleotide away. This specimen belongs to a study of response to subunit inactivated influenza vaccine. Study results and limitations: Authors suggested seasonal influenza vaccinations each recruit few new T cells.

Germline CDR1 reads LGHDT; CDR2 reads YNNKEL (reference sequence). The CDR3 is 15 amino acids. Trimming stripped 11 bases from V and 5 bases from J, with 22 bases between. TCRdb reanalysed the RT-PCR reads using MiXCR and keeps one entry per CDR3 protein. The repertoire consists of about 190,000 distinct CDR3 sequences, with around 14% occurring once and the leading ten covering approximately 30%. The chain has TRBV3-1 and TRBJ2-1, with D tentatively TRBD2 (5 bases). The specimen comprised CD8+ T cells sorted from PBMCs, sampled roughly 5 days after vaccination. This TCR was recovered from a man in his fifties who received an inactivated influenza vaccine. The CDR3: CACASPNLAHNEQFF. The CDR3 DNA reads as TGTGCCTGCGCCTCTCCTAACCTAGCTCACAATGAGCAGTTCTTC.